Shown below are 29 T cell receptor beta chains from a single sample sequenced in a study of T cell repertoires in cytomegalovirus infection. TCRdb redid the calling of the reads with MiXCR, one entry per CDR3 protein. The table has about 230,000 distinct CDR3 sequences, about 20% seen once. The specimen sequenced was CD8+ T cells from PBMCs. Source of these receptors: a human donor in good health (CMV status not recorded). Some clones in this sample may be carry-over from other donors' samples.

Worth noting for this clonotype: Given a much more abundant clone one base away, this may be a read error. The chain has TRBV7-6 and TRBJ2-7, with a tentative D call TRBD2 (6 bases). Germline V gives CDR1 SGHVS, CDR2 FNYEAQ. This CDR3 spans 12 amino acids. The CDR3 DNA is TGTACCAGCAGAGGGACTCACTACGAGCAGTACTTC. This gives the protein CTSRGTHYEQYF.

The V gene is TRBV20-1, the J gene TRBJ2-3, with a tentative D call TRBD2 (5 bases). CDR1 and CDR2 from the germline V gene are DFQATT and SNEGSKA (reference sequence). Trimming cost V 3 bases and J 1 base, with 8 bases left between them. CDR3 length: 13 residues. CDR3 DNA: TGCAGTGCTAGCCTAGCCCGCACAGATACGCAGTATTTT. Translating it yields CSASLARTDTQYF.

This clonotype was seen only a few times. The chain links TRBV6-1 to TRBJ1-5; D is ambiguous. V lost 2 bases and J 4 bases, leaving 9 bases between the germline ends. The CDR3 is 14 amino acids. CDR1 and CDR2 (germline): MNHNS, SASEGT. The CDR3 region is CASSELGTNQPQHF. CDR3 DNA sequence: TGTGCCAGCAGTGAATTAGGTACGAATCAGCCCCAGCATTTT.

A few counts support this clonotype. The chain carries TRBV4-2 and TRBJ2-5; D is undetermined. The V end lost 4 bases, the J end lost 2 bases, and 11 bases lay between the germline ends. Germline loops: CDR1 LGHNA, CDR2 YNFKEQ. There are 14 residues in the CDR3. DNA of the CDR3: TGTGCCAGCAGCCTAACCATGGGGCAAGAGACCCAGTACTTC. It is translated as CASSLTMGQETQYF.

This clonotype was detected only a few times. This rearrangement joins TRBV20-1 to TRBJ2-7, with a weak D call TRBD1 (6 bases). V shed 5 bases and J shed 3 bases, with 14 bases lying between them. Germline-derived CDR1 and CDR2 are DFQATT and SNEGSKA (reference sequence). The CDR3 is made up of 13 amino acids. The CDR3 bases are TGCAGTGCTTCACACAGGGTGGGCTACGAGCAGTACTTC. It translates to CSASHRVGYEQYF.

This clonotype occurred a few times. The chain couples TRBV19 to TRBJ2-1, with D unclear. V was shortened by 4 bases and J by 9 bases, with 19 bases between the two germline ends. The CDR3 is made up of 15 amino acids. CDR1 is LNHDA, CDR2 SQIVND, per germline (reference sequence). The CDR3 bases are TGTGCCAGTAGTAACTTCCTGAACCCTGGAAGTGAGCAGTTCTTC. Translating it yields CASSNFLNPGSEQFF.

V usage is TRBV19 and J usage is TRBJ2-1; 13 bases are shared with TRBD2. Germline-derived CDR1 and CDR2 are LNHDA and SQIVND (reference sequence). The length of the CDR3 is 15 residues. The J segment lost 7 bases and the V segment lost 5 bases, leaving 5 bases of the junction unmatched. The CDR3 reads CASSLGTSGVNEQFF. CDR3 nucleotide sequence: TGTGCCAGTAGTTTGGGGACTAGCGGGGTGAATGAGCAGTTCTTC.

CDR3 DNA sequence: TGTGCCAGCTCACCTTACCGTGTTGGTGTGGACACGAATGAGCAGTTCTTC. This gives the protein CASSPYRVGVDTNEQFF. This chain uses TRBV18 with TRBJ2-1; a weak D match, TRBD1 (5 bases). Trimming left V 3 bases short and J 7 bases short, with 22 bases between. This CDR3 is built from 17 residues. CDR1 is KGHSH and CDR2 is LQKENI in the germline V gene.

The rearrangement joins TRBV5-1 to TRBJ2-5; tentatively, D is TRBD1 or TRBD2 (5 bases each). Germline V gene data show CDR1 as SGHRS and CDR2 as YFSETQ. This CDR3 region has 14 residues. Trimming cost V 4 bases and J 5 bases, with 15 bases left between them. The CDR3 DNA reads TGCGCCAGCAGCCAATCAACAGGACTGGAGACCCAGTACTTC. It codes for CASSQSTGLETQYF. Full variable domain (rest looked up from reference TRBV5-1 and TRBJ2-5): KAGVTQTPRYLIKTRGQQVTLSCSPISGHRSVSWYQQTPGQGLQFLFEYFSETQRNKGNFPGRFSGRQFSNSRSEMNVSTLELGDSALYLCASSQSTGLETQYFGPGTRLLVL.

V and J are TRBV4-1 and TRBJ2-1; D is ambiguous. CDR1 is MGHRA and CDR2 is YSYEKL in the germline V gene. The ends were cut back, 4 bases at V and 5 bases at J, with 12 bases in the middle. This CDR3 has 14 residues. The CDR3 DNA is TGCGCCAGCAGCCCGGCCCGGGCCGACAATGAGCAGTTCTTC. Its translation is CASSPARADNEQFF.

Of note for this clonotype: A much larger clonotype is one base distant, so this may be a read error. The chain couples TRBV5-4 to TRBJ1-1, with 10 bases fitting TRBD1. This CDR3 is built from 15 residues. Unmatched junction bases numbered 9, after V lost 7 bases and J lost 3 bases. Looked up from germline, CDR1 is SGHNT and CDR2 is YYREEE (reference sequence). CDR3 loop: CASGSRTGGYTEAFF. The CDR3 nucleotides read TGTGCCAGCGGCTCAAGGACAGGGGGATACACTGAAGCTTTCTTT.

The chain has TRBV6-6 and TRBJ2-3; D gene ambiguous. The germline V and J ends were trimmed by 8 bases and 4 bases, with 13 bases remaining between them. Per the germline V gene, CDR1 is MNHNY and CDR2 is SVGAGI (reference sequence). The CDR3 has 13 amino acids. The CDR3 DNA reads TGTGCCAGCCGTAGGGTGATGGCAGATACGCAGTATTTT. Translated: CASRRVMADTQYF.

The chain joins TRBV20-1 to TRBJ2-2; 13 nucleotides agree with TRBD2. V was clipped by 0 bases and J by 7 bases; unmatched bases: 5. Per the germline V gene, CDR1 is DFQATT and CDR2 is SNEGSKA (reference sequence). The CDR3 length is 16 residues. The CDR3 DNA follows: TGCAGTGCTAGAGATCGACTAGCGGGGGGAGTCGGGGAGCTGTTTTTT. Its translation: CSARDRLAGGVGELFF.

This clonotype has a count of ten or more. The chain is built from TRBV11-2 and TRBJ2-1; the D gene is possibly TRBD1 (6 bases). This CDR3 has 15 residues. Germline assignment: CDR1 SGHAT and CDR2 FQNNGV. The V gene lost 5 bases and the J gene lost 2 bases, with 13 bases spanning the gap. The CDR3 sequence is CASSTIGDTYNEQFF. The CDR3 region has the DNA TGTGCCAGCAGCACCATAGGGGACACCTACAATGAGCAGTTCTTC.

This clonotype was recorded a few times. This rearrangement joins TRBV20-1 to TRBJ2-7; D is ambiguous. V was trimmed by 0 bases and J by 6 bases, leaving 9 bases between them. This CDR3 is 12 amino acids long. The germline CDR1 and CDR2 sequences are DFQATT and SNEGSKA (reference sequence). Written as DNA, the CDR3 is TGCAGTGCTAGAGATCTTTCCACCGAGCAGTACTTC. This sequence encodes CSARDLSTEQYF.

The chain is built from TRBV20-1 and TRBJ2-1; D is unclear. V was trimmed by 1 base and J by 6 bases, leaving 10 bases between them. The germline V gene encodes CDR1 DFQATT and CDR2 SNEGSKA (reference sequence). The CDR3 has 13 residues. Here the CDR3 DNA reads TGCAGTGCTAGAGTGACCGGGTTCAATGAGCAGTTCTTC. Translation: CSARVTGFNEQFF.

The rearrangement uses TRBV23-1 and TRBJ2-7; 8 bases line up with TRBD1. TRBV23-1 is an ORF; its function is uncertain. CDR3 length equals 15 residues. With 3 bases clipped from V and 3 bases from J, the junction kept 7 bases outside the gene matches. The CDR3 sequence: CASSHRTGRNYEQYF. The CDR3 DNA sequence: TGCGCCAGCAGTCACCGGACAGGGAGAAACTACGAGCAGTACTTC.

This clonotype was seen ten or more times. The chain has TRBV5-1 and TRBJ2-7, with D perhaps TRBD2 (6 bases). Germline CDR1 is SGHRS and CDR2 is YFSETQ. The CDR3 has 13 amino acids. Trimming left V 3 bases short and J 5 bases short, with 12 bases between. This CDR3 is CASSSPGLHEQYF. CDR3 nucleotide sequence: TGCGCCAGCAGCTCTCCGGGACTTCACGAGCAGTACTTC.

This clonotype was counted between two and nine times. This chain connects TRBV5-4 to TRBJ2-2; 8 positions agree with TRBD2. The CDR3 sequence is 15 residues long. With V trimmed by 4 bases and J by 3 bases, 5 bases remained unmatched. Germline V lookup: CDR1 SGHNT, CDR2 YYREEE (reference sequence). The CDR3 reads CASSRGGPDTGELFF. CDR3 coding DNA: TGTGCCAGCAGCCGCGGGGGGCCGGACACCGGGGAGCTGTTTTTT. Filled out from reference TRBV5-4 and TRBJ2-2, the complete variable domain reads ETGVTQSPTHLIKTRGQQVTLRCSSQSGHNTVSWYQQALGQGPQFIFQYYREEENGRGNFPPRFSGLQFPNYSSELNVNALELDDSALYLCASSRGGPDTGELFFGEGSRLTVL.

This clonotype was seen a few times. The CDR3 loop is CASSESTGGPGDTQYF. CDR3 DNA: TGCGCCAGCAGTGAGTCGACGGGGGGGCCGGGTGATACGCAGTATTTT. The chain links TRBV10-2 to TRBJ2-3, with 8 bases that match TRBD2. This CDR3 is built from 16 residues. V lost 0 bases, J lost 6 bases, and 8 bases stayed unmatched. Germline assignment: CDR1 WSHSY and CDR2 SAAADI.

The table lists this clonotype with many counts. The chain employs TRBV7-9 and TRBJ2-6; D uncertain. CDR3 length equals 16 residues. The germline gives CDR1 SEHNR, CDR2 FQNEAQ (reference sequence). V dropped 0 bases and J dropped 1 base, with 7 bases sitting between them. This CDR3 reads CASSLAGFSGANVLTF. The DNA of the CDR3 is TGTGCCAGCAGCTTAGCGGGGTTTTCTGGGGCCAACGTCCTGACTTTC.

This clonotype has more than one count but fewer than ten. The chain recombines TRBV12-3 or TRBV12-4 with TRBJ2-1; D might be TRBD1 or TRBD2, each matching 6 bases. V gave up 4 bases and J gave up 9 bases, with 13 bases separating them. This CDR3 is built from 13 residues. The CDR3 nucleotides read TGTGCCAGCAGTTCGGGGGCGGACATTGAGCAGTTCTTC. Amino acids: CASSSGADIEQFF.

The chain links TRBV15 to TRBJ2-3; D is undetermined. This CDR3 is 15 amino acids long. The germline CDR1 and CDR2 sequences are LNHNV and YYDKDF (reference sequence). V was clipped by 3 bases and J by 3 bases, with 13 bases between them. CDR3 in DNA: TGTGCCACCAGCAGGGCTCCCCGGGTGACAGATACGCAGTATTTT. Its translation is CATSRAPRVTDTQYF.

This clonotype has a count of ten or more. The chain couples TRBV7-2 to TRBJ1-2, with D possibly TRBD1 on 5 matching bases. Germline V CDR1 and CDR2: SGHTA, FQGNSA. Trimming cost V 5 bases and J 6 bases, with 13 bases left between them. CDR3 length equals 13 residues. The CDR3, as DNA: TGTGCCAGCAGCCCCGGAGGGGTCGATGGCTACACCTTC. Translating gives CASSPGGVDGYTF.

The genes are TRBV28 and TRBJ1-1; D might be TRBD1 (6 bases). The length of the CDR3 is 14 residues. Germline V gene lookup returns CDR1 MDHEN and CDR2 SYDVKM. V was shortened by 3 bases and J by 5 bases, with 13 bases between the two germline ends. The CDR3 DNA reads as TGTGCCAGCAGTTTGGACAGCCTAGGGACTGAAGCTTTCTTT. Translation: CASSLDSLGTEAFF.

V and J are TRBV7-8 and TRBJ2-3; D unresolved. Germline CDR1 is SGHVS and CDR2 is FQNEAQ. Deletions cut 6 bases from V and 3 bases from J, with 10 bases between. The CDR3 loop spans 13 amino acids. The chain's CDR3 is CASRTSGTDTQYF. DNA of the CDR3: TGTGCCAGCAGAACAAGTGGGACAGATACGCAGTATTTT. The entire variable domain, with the rest obtained from reference TRBV7-8 and TRBJ2-3, is as follows: GAGVSQSPRYKVAKRGQDVALRCDPISGHVSLFWYQQALGQGPEFLTYFQNEAQLDKSGLPSDRFFAERPEGSVSTLKIQRTQQEDSAVYLCASRTSGTDTQYFGPGTRLTVL.

This clonotype was seen a handful of times. This sequence joins TRBV12-3 or TRBV12-4 and TRBJ1-2; D remains unclear. V lost 6 bases, J lost 6 bases, and 8 bases lay in between. CDR3 length equals 11 residues. The CDR3 region has the DNA TGTGCCAGCAGGTTTGGGAATGGCTACACCTTC. The encoded protein is CASRFGNGYTF.

As regards this clonotype: A much larger clone differs by one base, so this may be a read error. V and J are TRBV27 and TRBJ2-3; D is perhaps TRBD1 (6 bases). Between the trimmed V and J ends, which lost 4 bases and 5 bases, there was a span of 16 bases. This CDR3 is built from 15 residues. Germline V gene data show CDR1 as MNHEY and CDR2 as SMNVEV (reference sequence). CDR3 loop: CASSYYRARIDTQYF. The CDR3 coding sequence is TGTGCCAGCAGTTACTACAGGGCAAGGATAGATACGCAGTATTTT.

The chain recombines TRBV5-6 with TRBJ2-2; D might be TRBD2 (6 bases). CDR1 is SGHDT, CDR2 YYEEEE, per germline. The V end lost 6 bases, the J end lost 0 bases, and 15 bases lay between the germline ends. The CDR3 runs to 16 residues. The CDR3 sequence: CASTREGRSNTGELFF. In DNA, the CDR3 is TGTGCCAGCACCCGAGAGGGGAGGTCGAACACCGGGGAGCTGTTTTTT.